The present entry profiles one TCR beta chain with its context. No antigen is known for it. This specimen belongs to a study of blood T cells in healthy people across ages. Whole-study results and caveats: Percentage of naive T cells showed a strong correlation with TCR beta diversity. Diversity of TCR beta per million T cells declined in a roughly linear way with age.

A sample-barcoded 5' primer and a J-beta primer mix were used in a second PCR of roughly 7 to 11 cycles. With 12 random nucleotides, a template-switch adaptor tagged each individual cDNA molecule. TCRdb used MiXCR to reprocess the 5' RACE reads, holding one entry per CDR3 protein. The repertoire holds 650,000 to 1,000,000 distinct CDR3 sequences, 46% seen once, with 15% to 20% in the top ten. Caucasian, healthy and from Russia, the donors were aged between about 6 and 90. This TCR came from a man older than 75 in good health. Input material: blood.

The CDR3 nucleotides are TGTGCCAGCAGCCCCCAGCGGGAGTTGGACAATGAGCAGTTCTTC. Translation: CASSPQRELDNEQFF. The chain links TRBV11-3 to TRBJ2-1; 8 bases fit TRBD2. Germline CDR1 SGHNT, CDR2 YENEEA. V shed 5 bases, J shed 5 bases, and the junction held 8 bases outside the gene matches. CDR3 length equals 15 residues.